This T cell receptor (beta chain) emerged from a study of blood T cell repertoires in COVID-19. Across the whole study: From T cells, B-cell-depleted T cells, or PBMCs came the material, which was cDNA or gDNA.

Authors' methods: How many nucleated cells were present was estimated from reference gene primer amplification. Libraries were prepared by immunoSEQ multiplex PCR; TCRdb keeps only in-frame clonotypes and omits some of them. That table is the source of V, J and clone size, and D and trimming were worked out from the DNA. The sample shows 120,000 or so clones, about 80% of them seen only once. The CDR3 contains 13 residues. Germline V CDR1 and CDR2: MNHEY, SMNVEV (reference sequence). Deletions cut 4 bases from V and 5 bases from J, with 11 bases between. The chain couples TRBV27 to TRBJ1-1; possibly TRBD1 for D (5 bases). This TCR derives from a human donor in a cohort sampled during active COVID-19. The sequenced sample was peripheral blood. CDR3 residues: CASSWGGRTEAFF. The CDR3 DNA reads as TGTGCCAGCAGTTGGGGGGGGAGGACTGAAGCTTTCTTT.